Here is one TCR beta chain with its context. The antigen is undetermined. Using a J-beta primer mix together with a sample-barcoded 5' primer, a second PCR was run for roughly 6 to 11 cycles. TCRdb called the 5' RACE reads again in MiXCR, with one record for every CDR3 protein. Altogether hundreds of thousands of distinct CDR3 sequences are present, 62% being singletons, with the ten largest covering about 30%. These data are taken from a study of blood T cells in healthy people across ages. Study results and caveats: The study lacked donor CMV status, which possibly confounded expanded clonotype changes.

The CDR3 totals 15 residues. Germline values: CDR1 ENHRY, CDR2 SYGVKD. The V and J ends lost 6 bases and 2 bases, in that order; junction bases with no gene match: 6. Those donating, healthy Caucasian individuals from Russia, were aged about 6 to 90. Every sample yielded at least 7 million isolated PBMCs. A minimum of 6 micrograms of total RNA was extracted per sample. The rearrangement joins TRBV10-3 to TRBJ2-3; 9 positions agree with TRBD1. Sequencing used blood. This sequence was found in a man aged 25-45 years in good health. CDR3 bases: TGTGCCATCAGCCTACAGGGGGCGGACACAGATACGCAGTATTTT. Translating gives CAISLQGADTDTQYF.